The clone carrying this T cell receptor beta chain was seen a handful of times. What it binds is not known. Trimming shortened V by 0 bases and J by 0 bases, and 9 bases separated the two germline ends. This CDR3 contains 16 residues. Germline loops: CDR1 LNHNV, CDR2 YYDKDF (reference sequence). Scientists made TCR beta libraries using quantitative 5'-RACE with molecular barcodes. MiXCR, applied by TCRdb to the 5' RACE reads, yields one record per CDR3 protein. Of a few hundred thousand distinct CDR3 sequences in the sample, roughly an eighth are singletons; the top ten hold around 7%. The sample is drawn from a study of CD8 T cells in ankylosing spondylitis. Study observations and caveats: The study looked at matched synovial fluid samples from ankylosing spondylitis patients. Disease-linked clones were reported to be significantly enriched there. Several highly homologous variants made up a TCR beta motif that seemed to typify ankylosing spondylitis blood.

Sequences were obtained from blood, either unsorted or a sorted T cell fraction (not recorded which). This chain connects TRBV15 to TRBJ2-1; D is uncertain. This receptor was taken from a male donor with ankylosing spondylitis. CDR3 amino acids: CATSRDVGLSYNEQFF. CDR3 nucleotides: TGTGCCACCAGCAGAGATGTGGGCCTCTCCTACAATGAGCAGTTCTTC.